This T cell receptor (beta chain) was identified during a study of T-cell memory formation after mild COVID-19. About the research overall: Each donor largely had its own TCR clusters.

Trimming took off 0 bases at V and 3 bases at J, with 9 bases between the two ends. The germline gives CDR1 SGHKS, CDR2 YYEKEE (reference sequence). CDR3 length: 14 residues. Using its own MiXCR run on the 5' RACE reads, TCRdb lists one record per CDR3 protein. The sample has a few hundred thousand distinct CDR3 sequences, 20% to 25% seen once. The specimen sequenced was PBMCs or a T cell subset sorted from them (not recorded which). The origin of this receptor is an adult woman who had mild COVID-19 (a few samples of this study predate the infection). Cell type and time point are not known. The chain combines TRBV5-5 with TRBJ1-2; D is ambiguous. The CDR3 here is CASSLVTADYGYTF. The CDR3 nucleotides are TGTGCCAGCAGCTTGGTGACCGCCGACTATGGCTACACCTTC.